This T cell receptor beta chain was sequenced in a study of T-cell memory formation after mild COVID-19. V dropped 4 bases and J dropped 3 bases, with 17 bases sitting between them. The CDR3 length is 16 residues. The germline V gene has CDR1 LGHNA and CDR2 YSLEER. Each CDR3 protein gets one entry after TCRdb re-called the 5' RACE reads with MiXCR. Here the sample spans 190,000 or so distinct CDR3 sequences, about 10% being singletons. This TCR derives from a man between 18 and 35 years old who had mild COVID-19 (a few samples of this study predate the infection). Cell type and time point are not known. The sequencing input was PBMCs or a T cell subset sorted from them (not recorded which). The chain uses TRBV4-3 and TRBJ2-3; weak D call: TRBD2 (6 bases). CDR3 sequence (DNA): TGCGCCAGCAGCCCGTTCACGGGGGAAGGGACAGATACGCAGTATTTT. Protein product: CASSPFTGEGTDTQYF.